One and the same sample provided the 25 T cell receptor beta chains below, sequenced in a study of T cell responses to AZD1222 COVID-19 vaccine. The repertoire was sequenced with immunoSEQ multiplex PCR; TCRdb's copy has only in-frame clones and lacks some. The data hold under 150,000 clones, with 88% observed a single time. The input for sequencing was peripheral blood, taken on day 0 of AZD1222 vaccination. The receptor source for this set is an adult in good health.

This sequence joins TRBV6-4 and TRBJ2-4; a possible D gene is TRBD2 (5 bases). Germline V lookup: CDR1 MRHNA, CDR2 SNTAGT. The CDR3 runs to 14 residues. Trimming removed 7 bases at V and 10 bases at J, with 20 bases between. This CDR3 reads CASTHGGILGIQYF. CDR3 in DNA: TGTGCCAGCACCCACGGAGGCATACTGGGGATTCAGTACTTC.

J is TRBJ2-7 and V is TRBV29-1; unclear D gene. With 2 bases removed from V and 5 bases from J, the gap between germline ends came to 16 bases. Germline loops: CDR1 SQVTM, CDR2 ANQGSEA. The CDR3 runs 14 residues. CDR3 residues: CSVELARHRDEQYF. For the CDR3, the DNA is TGCAGCGTTGAATTGGCGCGACACCGCGACGAGCAGTACTTC.

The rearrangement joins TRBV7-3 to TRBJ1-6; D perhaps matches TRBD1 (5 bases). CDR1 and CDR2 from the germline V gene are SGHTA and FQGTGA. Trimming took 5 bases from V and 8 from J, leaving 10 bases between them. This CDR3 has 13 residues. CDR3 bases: TGTGCCAGCAGCCATGGGGGACATTCACCCCTCCACTTT. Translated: CASSHGGHSPLHF.

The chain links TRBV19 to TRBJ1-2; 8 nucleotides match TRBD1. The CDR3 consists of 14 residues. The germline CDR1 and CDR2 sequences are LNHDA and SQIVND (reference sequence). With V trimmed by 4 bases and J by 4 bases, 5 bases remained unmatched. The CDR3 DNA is TGTGCCAGTAGTAGTCAGGGGGCTGTCTATGGCTACACCTTC. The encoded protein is CASSSQGAVYGYTF.

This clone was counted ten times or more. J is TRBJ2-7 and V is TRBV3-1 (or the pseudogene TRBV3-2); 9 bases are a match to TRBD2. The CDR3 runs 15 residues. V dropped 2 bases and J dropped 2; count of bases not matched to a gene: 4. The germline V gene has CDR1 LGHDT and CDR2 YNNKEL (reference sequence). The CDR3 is CASSQMAGGAYEQYF. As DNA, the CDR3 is TGTGCCAGCAGCCAAATGGCGGGAGGGGCCTACGAGCAGTACTTC.

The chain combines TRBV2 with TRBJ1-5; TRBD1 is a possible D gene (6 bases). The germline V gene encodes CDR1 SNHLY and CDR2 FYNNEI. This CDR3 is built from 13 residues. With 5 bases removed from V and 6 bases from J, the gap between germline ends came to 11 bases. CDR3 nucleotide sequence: TGTGCCAGCAGTCAGGGGTTCCGTCAGCCCCAGCATTTT. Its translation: CASSQGFRQPQHF.

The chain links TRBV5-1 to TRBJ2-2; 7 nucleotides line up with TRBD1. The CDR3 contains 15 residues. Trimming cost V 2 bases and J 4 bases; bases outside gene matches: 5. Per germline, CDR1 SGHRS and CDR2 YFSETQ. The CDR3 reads CASSFDRVGTGELFF. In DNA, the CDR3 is TGCGCCAGCAGCTTTGACAGGGTTGGCACCGGGGAGCTGTTTTTT.

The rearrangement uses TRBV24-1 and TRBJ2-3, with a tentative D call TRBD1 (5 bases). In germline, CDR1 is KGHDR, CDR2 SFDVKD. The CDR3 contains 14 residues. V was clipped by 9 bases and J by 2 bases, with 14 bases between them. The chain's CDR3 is CATGVRQSTDTQYF. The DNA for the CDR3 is TGTGCCACCGGCGTAAGACAGTCCACAGATACGCAGTATTTT.

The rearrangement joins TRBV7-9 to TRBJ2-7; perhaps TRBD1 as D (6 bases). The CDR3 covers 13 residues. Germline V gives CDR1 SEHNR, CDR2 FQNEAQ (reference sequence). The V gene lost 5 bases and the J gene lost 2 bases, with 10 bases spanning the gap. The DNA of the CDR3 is TGTGCCAGCAGCGCCCGGGACACCTACGAGCAGTACTTC. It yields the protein CASSARDTYEQYF.

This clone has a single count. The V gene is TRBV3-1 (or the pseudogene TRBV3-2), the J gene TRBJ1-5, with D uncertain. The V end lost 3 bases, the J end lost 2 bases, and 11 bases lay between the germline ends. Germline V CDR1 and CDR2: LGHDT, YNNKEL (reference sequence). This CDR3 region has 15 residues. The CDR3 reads CASSQMGLGNQPQHF. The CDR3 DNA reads TGTGCCAGCAGCCAGATGGGGTTGGGCAATCAGCCCCAGCATTTT.

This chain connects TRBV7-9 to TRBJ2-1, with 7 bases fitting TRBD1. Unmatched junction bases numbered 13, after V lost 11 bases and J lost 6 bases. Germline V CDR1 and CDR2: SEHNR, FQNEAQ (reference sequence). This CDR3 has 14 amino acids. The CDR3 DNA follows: TGTGCCTCCATAGCGTGGGACAGAGGCAATGAGCAGTTCTTC. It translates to CASIAWDRGNEQFF.

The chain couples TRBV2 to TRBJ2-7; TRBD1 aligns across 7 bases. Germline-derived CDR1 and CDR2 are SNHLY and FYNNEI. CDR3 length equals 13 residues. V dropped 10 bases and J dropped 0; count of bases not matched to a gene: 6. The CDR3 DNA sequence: TGTGCCACCATCCGGGACAGCTCCTACGAGCAGTACTTC. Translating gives CATIRDSSYEQYF.

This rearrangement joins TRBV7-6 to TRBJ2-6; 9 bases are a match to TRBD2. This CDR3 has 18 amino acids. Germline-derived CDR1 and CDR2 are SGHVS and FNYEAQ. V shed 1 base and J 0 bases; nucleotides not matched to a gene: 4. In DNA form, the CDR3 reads TGTGCCAGCAGCTTAGTAAGCGGGGGGCTCTCTGGGGCCAACGTCCTGACTTTC. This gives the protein CASSLVSGGLSGANVLTF.

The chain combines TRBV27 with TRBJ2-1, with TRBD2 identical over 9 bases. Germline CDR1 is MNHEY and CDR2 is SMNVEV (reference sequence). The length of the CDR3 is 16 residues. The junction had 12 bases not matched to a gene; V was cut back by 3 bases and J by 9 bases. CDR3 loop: CASSLPRGGGLGEQFF. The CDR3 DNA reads TGTGCCAGCAGTTTGCCTCGCGGGGGGGGGTTGGGTGAGCAGTTCTTC.

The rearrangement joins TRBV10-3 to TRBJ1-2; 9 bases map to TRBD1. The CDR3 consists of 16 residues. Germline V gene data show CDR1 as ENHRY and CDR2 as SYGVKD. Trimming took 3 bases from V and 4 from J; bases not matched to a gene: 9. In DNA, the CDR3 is TGTGCCATCAGTGATCCCAAACAGGGGGCTGGCTATGGCTACACCTTC. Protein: CAISDPKQGAGYGYTF.

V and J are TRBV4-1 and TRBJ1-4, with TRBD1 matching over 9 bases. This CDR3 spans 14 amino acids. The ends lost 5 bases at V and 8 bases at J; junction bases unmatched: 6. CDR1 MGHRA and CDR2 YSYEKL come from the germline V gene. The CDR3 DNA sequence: TGCGCCAGCAGCTCGGGACAGGGAGGGGAAAAACTGTTTTTT. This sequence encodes CASSSGQGGEKLFF.

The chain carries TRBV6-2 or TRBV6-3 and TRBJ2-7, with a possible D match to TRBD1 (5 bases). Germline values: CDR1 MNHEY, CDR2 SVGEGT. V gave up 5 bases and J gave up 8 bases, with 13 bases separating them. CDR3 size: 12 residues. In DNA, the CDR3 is TGTGCCAGCAGTGCTCAGGGCAATAAGCAGTACTTC. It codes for CASSAQGNKQYF.

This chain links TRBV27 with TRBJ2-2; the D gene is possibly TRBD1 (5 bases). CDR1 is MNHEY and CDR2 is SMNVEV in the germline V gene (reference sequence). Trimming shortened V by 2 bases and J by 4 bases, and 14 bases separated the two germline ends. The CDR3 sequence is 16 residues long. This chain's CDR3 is CASSLSDLGRTGELFF. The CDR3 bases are TGTGCCAGCAGTTTAAGCGACTTGGGGCGCACCGGGGAGCTGTTTTTT.

For the CDR3, the DNA is TGCAGTGCTAGTACTCAGTCGAACCCAAGTCAGCCCCAGCATTTT. This codes for CSASTQSNPSQPQHF. The V gene is TRBV20-1, the J gene TRBJ1-5; no definite D call. Germline-derived CDR1 and CDR2 are DFQATT and SNEGSKA (reference sequence). V dropped 3 bases and J dropped 6 bases, with 18 bases sitting between them. The CDR3 has 15 amino acids.

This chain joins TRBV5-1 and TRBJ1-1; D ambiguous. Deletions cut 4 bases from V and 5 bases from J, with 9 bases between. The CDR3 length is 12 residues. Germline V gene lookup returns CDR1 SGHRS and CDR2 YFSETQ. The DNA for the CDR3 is TGCGCCAGCAGCCGTGAAGGGACTGAAGCTTTCTTT. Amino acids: CASSREGTEAFF. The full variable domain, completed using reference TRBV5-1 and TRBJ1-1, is KAGVTQTPRYLIKTRGQQVTLSCSPISGHRSVSWYQQTPGQGLQFLFEYFSETQRNKGNFPGRFSGRQFSNSRSEMNVSTLELGDSALYLCASSREGTEAFFGQGTRLTVV.

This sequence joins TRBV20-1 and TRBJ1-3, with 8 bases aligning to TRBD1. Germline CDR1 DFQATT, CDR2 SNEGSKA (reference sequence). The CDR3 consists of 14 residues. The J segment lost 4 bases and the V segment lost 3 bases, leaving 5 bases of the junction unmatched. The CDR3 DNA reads TGCAGTGCTAGTCGGACAGGGTCCGGAAACACCATATATTTT. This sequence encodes CSASRTGSGNTIYF.

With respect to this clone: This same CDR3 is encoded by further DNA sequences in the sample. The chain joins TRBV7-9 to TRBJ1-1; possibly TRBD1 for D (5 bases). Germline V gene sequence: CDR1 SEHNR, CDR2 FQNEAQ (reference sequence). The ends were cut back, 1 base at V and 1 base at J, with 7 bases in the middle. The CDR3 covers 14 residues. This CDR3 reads CASSLGGTNTEAFF. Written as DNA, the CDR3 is TGTGCCAGCAGCTTAGGGGGCACGAACACTGAAGCTTTCTTT.

As DNA, the CDR3 is TGTGCCAGCAGTGATAATATAATACGCCTGCGGGGCAATCAGCCCCAGCATTTT. The encoded protein is CASSDNIIRLRGNQPQHF. The chain uses TRBV2 and TRBJ1-5, with D uncertain. The V and J ends lost 3 bases and 2 bases respectively, with 20 bases between them. The CDR3 sequence is 18 residues long. From germline, CDR1 is SNHLY and CDR2 FYNNEI.

The CDR3 here is CASSQTGTGHGYTF. In DNA form, the CDR3 reads TGTGCCAGCAGTCAAACCGGGACAGGGCACGGCTACACCTTC. The rearrangement uses TRBV7-9 and TRBJ1-2; 9 positions match TRBD1. Germline loops: CDR1 SEHNR, CDR2 FQNEAQ (reference sequence). J was trimmed by 8 bases and V by 6 bases; bases with no gene match: 10. The CDR3 length is 14 residues.

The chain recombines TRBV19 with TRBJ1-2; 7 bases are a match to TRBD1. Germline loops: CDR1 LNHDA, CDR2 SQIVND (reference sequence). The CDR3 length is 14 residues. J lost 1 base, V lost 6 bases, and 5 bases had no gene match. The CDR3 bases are TGTGCCAGTAGACCGGGACAGAATAACTATGGCTACACCTTC. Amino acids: CASRPGQNNYGYTF.